This T cell receptor beta chain is drawn from a study of T cell responses to AZD1222 COVID-19 vaccine. Turning to this clone: As yet, its antigen is unknown.

Data came from immunoSEQ multiplex PCR; TCRdb stores just in-frame clones and leaves some out. Here the sample spans some 120,000 clones, approximately 85% being singletons. Findings and caveats of the study: The donor cohort was predominantly white British with a female majority, and clonal diversity may have been underestimated.

The germline V gene has CDR1 DFQATT and CDR2 SNEGSKA (reference sequence). CDR3 length: 12 amino acids. V gave up 3 bases and J gave up 7 bases, with 10 bases separating them. The sequencing here drew on peripheral blood, taken on day 0 of MenACWY control vaccination. This clonotype originated in an adult in good health. J is TRBJ1-5 and V is TRBV20-1; no firm D call. In nucleotides, the CDR3 is TGCAGTGCTAGTCCCGGAGGCCAGCCCCAGCATTTT. Protein sequence: CSASPGGQPQHF.